This passage covers 14 T cell receptor beta chains from one sample sequenced in a study of blood T cell repertoires in COVID-19. Measured with immunoSEQ multiplex PCR; TCRdb has only the in-frame clones, and not every one. The sample lists some 170,000 clones; roughly 80% were seen once. Sequenced material: PBMCs or T cells enriched from blood (not recorded which). These receptors all come from a woman between 45 and 65 years old who had recovered from COVID-19.

The V call is TRBV5-1, the J call TRBJ1-1; 7 bases agree with TRBD1. J lost 4 bases, V lost 1 base, and 7 bases had no gene match. The CDR3 has 15 amino acids. CDR1 is SGHRS, CDR2 YFSETQ, per germline. The CDR3 coding sequence is TGCGCCAGCAGCTTGTTGTCAGGGGGAGGCACTGAAGCTTTCTTT. Translating it yields CASSLLSGGGTEAFF.

CDR3 sequence (DNA): TGTGCCAGCAGCTCCCCGGACAGGGGGTTGGAGACCCAGTACTTC. Its translation: CASSSPDRGLETQYF. The gene calls are TRBV7-9 and TRBJ2-5; 10 bases align to TRBD1. Per germline, CDR1 SEHNR and CDR2 FQNEAQ (reference sequence). Germline trimming cut 4 bases from V and 5 bases from J; bases unmatched to any gene: 7. The CDR3 is 15 residues long.

The genes are TRBV24-1 and TRBJ1-1; perhaps TRBD1 as D (5 bases). The length of the CDR3 is 14 residues. Deletions cut 2 bases from V and 8 bases from J, with 14 bases between. Germline CDR1 and CDR2: KGHDR and SFDVKD. The CDR3 loop reads CATSDSADRPEAFF. The CDR3 DNA reads as TGTGCCACCAGTGATTCGGCCGACAGACCCGAAGCTTTCTTT.

This chain uses TRBV7-2 with TRBJ2-7, with 16 bases aligning to TRBD2. The CDR3 sequence is 14 residues long. The J segment lost 7 bases and the V segment lost 5 bases, leaving 2 bases of the junction unmatched. The germline CDR1 and CDR2 sequences are SGHTA and FQGNSA. CDR3 amino acids: CASSQGLAGGEQYF. CDR3 DNA sequence: TGTGCCAGCAGCCAGGGACTAGCGGGAGGGGAGCAGTACTTC.

V is TRBV5-1 and J is TRBJ2-1; 7 bases agree with TRBD1. V lost 2 bases, J lost 4 bases, and 3 bases stayed unmatched. The germline CDR1 and CDR2 sequences are SGHRS and YFSETQ. This CDR3 spans 14 amino acids. CDR3: CASSFGQVYNEQFF. The CDR3 DNA follows: TGCGCCAGCAGCTTTGGACAGGTTTACAATGAGCAGTTCTTC.

This clone was observed once. V is TRBV28 and J is TRBJ2-1; 7 positions match TRBD1. CDR1 MDHEN and CDR2 SYDVKM come from the germline V gene. There are 15 residues in the CDR3. V shed 2 bases and J 7 bases; nucleotides not matched to a gene: 8. The CDR3 sequence is CASSLMSGRGNEQFF. The CDR3 DNA reads TGTGCCAGCAGTTTAATGTCGGGCAGGGGGAATGAGCAGTTCTTC. Variable domain in full (rest from reference TRBV28 and TRBJ2-1): DVKVTQSSRYLVKRTGEKVFLECVQDMDHENMFWYRQDPGLGLRLIYFSYDVKMKEKGDIPEGYSVSREKKERFSLILESASTNQTSMYLCASSLMSGRGNEQFFGPGTRLTVL.

This clone was seen only once. This CDR3 is CASSPGLAGIHNEQFF. The CDR3 coding sequence is TGTGCCAGCTCACCCGGACTAGCGGGGATACACAATGAGCAGTTCTTC. The chain has TRBV18 and TRBJ2-1, with 12 bases fitting TRBD2. CDR1 is KGHSH and CDR2 is LQKENI in the germline V gene. This CDR3 contains 16 residues. Trimming took 3 bases from V and 5 from J; bases not matched to a gene: 5.

In DNA, the CDR3 is TGCGCCAGCAGTCATCAGGAAAGAAACACTGAAGCTTTCTTT. Translation: CASSHQERNTEAFF. The chain links TRBV5-1 to TRBJ1-1; D not resolved. The V end was cut by 5 bases, the J end by 2 bases, with 13 bases between. This CDR3 spans 14 amino acids. Germline loops: CDR1 SGHRS, CDR2 YFSETQ.

The gene calls are TRBV5-4 and TRBJ2-5, with 12 bases aligning to TRBD2. The germline V gene has CDR1 SGHNT and CDR2 YYREEE (reference sequence). This CDR3 spans 17 amino acids. V lost 3 bases to trimming and J lost 5 bases; unmatched junction nucleotides: 11. The CDR3 bases are TGTGCCAGCAGCTCCCCGGGACTAGCGGGTGTGGTGGAGACCCAGTACTTC. Residues: CASSSPGLAGVVETQYF.

The count of this clone is one. The chain carries TRBV5-4 and TRBJ1-3; D gene ambiguous. Germline V gene lookup returns CDR1 SGHNT and CDR2 YYREEE (reference sequence). Trimming took 0 bases from V and 0 from J, leaving 7 bases between them. The CDR3 sequence is 15 residues long. The CDR3 region is CASSLDGLSGNTIYF. For the CDR3, the DNA is TGTGCCAGCAGCTTGGACGGTCTCTCTGGAAACACCATATATTTT. Combining the CDR3 with reference TRBV5-4 and TRBJ1-3 gives the whole variable domain ETGVTQSPTHLIKTRGQQVTLRCSSQSGHNTVSWYQQALGQGPQFIFQYYREEENGRGNFPPRFSGLQFPNYSSELNVNALELDDSALYLCASSLDGLSGNTIYFGEGSWLTVV.

The chain carries TRBV7-2 and TRBJ1-1; 10 nucleotides align to TRBD1. Trimming at V came to 8 bases and at J to 11 bases, leaving 8 bases not matched to a gene. CDR3 length: 12 residues. Germline CDR1 is SGHTA and CDR2 is FQGNSA. The CDR3 nucleotides read TGTGCCAGCGGTGGGGGACAGGGGCTCGCTTTCTTT. Residues: CASGGGQGLAFF.

The genes are TRBV30 and TRBJ1-4, with no clear D. This CDR3 comprises 13 residues. Germline-derived CDR1 and CDR2 are GTSNPN and SVGIG (reference sequence). The germline V and J ends were trimmed by 0 bases and 8 bases, with 10 bases remaining between them. The CDR3 loop reads CAWSVGFGEKLFF. In DNA form, the CDR3 reads TGTGCCTGGAGTGTAGGATTCGGGGAAAAACTGTTTTTT. The variable domain in full, completed from reference TRBV30 and TRBJ1-4, reads SQTIHQWPATLVQPVGSPLSLECTVEGTSNPNLYWYRQAAGRGLQLLFYSVGIGQISSEVPQNLSASRPQDRQFILSSKKLLLSDSGFYLCAWSVGFGEKLFFGSGTQLSVL.

The V gene is TRBV2, the J gene TRBJ1-4, with TRBD1 matching over 7 bases. The V gene's germline CDR1 is SNHLY and CDR2 FYNNEI. V lost 7 bases, J lost 8 bases, and 10 bases stayed unmatched. The CDR3 has 14 amino acids. The CDR3 is CASKEATGREKLFF. In DNA, the CDR3 is TGTGCCAGCAAGGAGGCGACAGGGAGGGAAAAACTGTTTTTT. Full variable domain (remainder filled in from reference TRBV2 and TRBJ1-4): EPEVTQTPSHQVTQMGQEVILRCVPISNHLYFYWYRQILGQKVEFLVSFYNNEISEKSEIFDDQFSVERPDGSNFTLKIRSTKLEDSAMYFCASKEATGREKLFFGSGTQLSVL.

CDR3 sequence (DNA): TGTGCCAGCAGCTCCTTCGGGGGGGCCGAGTATTTT. Translation gives CASSSFGGAEYF. The chain couples TRBV7-6 to TRBJ2-3; 8 bases line up with TRBD2. Trimming cost V 4 bases and J 13 bases; bases outside gene matches: 7. CDR3 size: 12 residues. Per germline, CDR1 SGHVS and CDR2 FNYEAQ. Together with reference TRBV7-6 and TRBJ2-3, the CDR3 gives the full variable domain: GAGVSQSPRYKVTKRGQDVALRCDPISGHVSLYWYRQALGQGPEFLTYFNYEAQQDKSGLPNDRFSAERPEGSISTLTIQRTEQRDSAMYRCASSSFGGAEYFGPGTRLTVL.